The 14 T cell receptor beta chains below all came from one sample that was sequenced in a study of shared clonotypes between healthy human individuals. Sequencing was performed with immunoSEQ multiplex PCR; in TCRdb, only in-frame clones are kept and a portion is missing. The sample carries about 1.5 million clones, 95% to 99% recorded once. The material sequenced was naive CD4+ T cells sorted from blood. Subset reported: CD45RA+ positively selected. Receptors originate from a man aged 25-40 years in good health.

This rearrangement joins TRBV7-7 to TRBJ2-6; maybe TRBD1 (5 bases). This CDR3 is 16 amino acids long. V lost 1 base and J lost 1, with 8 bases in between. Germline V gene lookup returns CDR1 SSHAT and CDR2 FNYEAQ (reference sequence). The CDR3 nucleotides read TGTGCCAGCAGCTTAGGGGGCTCATCTGGGGCCAACGTCCTGACTTTC. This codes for CASSLGGSSGANVLTF.

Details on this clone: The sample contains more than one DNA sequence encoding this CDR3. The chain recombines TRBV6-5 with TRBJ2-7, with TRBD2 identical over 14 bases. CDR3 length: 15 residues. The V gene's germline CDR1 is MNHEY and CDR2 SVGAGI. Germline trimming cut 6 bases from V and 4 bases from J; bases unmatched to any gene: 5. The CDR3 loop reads CASSRGTSGSYEQYF. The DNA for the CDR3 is TGTGCCAGCAGCCGGGGGACTAGCGGGAGTTACGAGCAGTACTTC.

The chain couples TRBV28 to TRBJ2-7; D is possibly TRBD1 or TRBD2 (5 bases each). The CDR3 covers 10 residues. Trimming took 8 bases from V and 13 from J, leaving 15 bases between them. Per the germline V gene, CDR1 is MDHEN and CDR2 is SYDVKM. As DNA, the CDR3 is TGTGCCAGCGGGGGACGGGCCGAATACTTC. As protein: CASGGRAEYF. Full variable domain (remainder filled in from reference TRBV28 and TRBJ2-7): DVKVTQSSRYLVKRTGEKVFLECVQDMDHENMFWYRQDPGLGLRLIYFSYDVKMKEKGDIPEGYSVSREKKERFSLILESASTNQTSMYLCASGGRAEYFGPGTRLTVT.

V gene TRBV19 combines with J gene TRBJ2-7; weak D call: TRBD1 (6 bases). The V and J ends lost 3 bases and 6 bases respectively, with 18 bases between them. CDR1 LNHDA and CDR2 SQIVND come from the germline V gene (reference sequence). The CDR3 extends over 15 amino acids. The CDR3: CASSMTVQGAAEQYF. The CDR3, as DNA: TGTGCCAGTAGTATGACCGTACAGGGAGCGGCCGAGCAGTACTTC.

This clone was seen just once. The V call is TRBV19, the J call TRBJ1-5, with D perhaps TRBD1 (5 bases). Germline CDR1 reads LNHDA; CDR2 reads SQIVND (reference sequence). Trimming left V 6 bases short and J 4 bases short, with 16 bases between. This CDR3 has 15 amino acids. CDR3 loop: CASSAQRQPNQPQHF. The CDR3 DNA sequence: TGTGCCAGTAGCGCGCAACGACAGCCTAATCAGCCCCAGCATTTT. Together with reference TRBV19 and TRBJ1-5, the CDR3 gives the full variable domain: DGGITQSPKYLFRKEGQNVTLSCEQNLNHDAMYWYRQDPGQGLRLIYYSQIVNDFQKGDIAEGYSVSREKKESFPLTVTSAQKNPTAFYLCASSAQRQPNQPQHFGDGTRLSIL.

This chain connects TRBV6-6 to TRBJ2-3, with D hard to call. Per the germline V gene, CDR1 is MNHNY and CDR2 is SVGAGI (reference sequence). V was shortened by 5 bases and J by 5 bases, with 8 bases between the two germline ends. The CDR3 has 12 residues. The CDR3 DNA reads TGTGCCAGCAGTAACCTTGGAGATACGCAGTATTTT. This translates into CASSNLGDTQYF.

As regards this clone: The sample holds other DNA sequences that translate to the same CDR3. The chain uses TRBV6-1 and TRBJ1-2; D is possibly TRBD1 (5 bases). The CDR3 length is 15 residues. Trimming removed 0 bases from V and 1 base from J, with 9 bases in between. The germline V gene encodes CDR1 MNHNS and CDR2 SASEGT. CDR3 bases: TGTGCCAGCAGTGAAGCGGGACGCCTTAACTATGGCTACACCTTC. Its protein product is CASSEAGRLNYGYTF.

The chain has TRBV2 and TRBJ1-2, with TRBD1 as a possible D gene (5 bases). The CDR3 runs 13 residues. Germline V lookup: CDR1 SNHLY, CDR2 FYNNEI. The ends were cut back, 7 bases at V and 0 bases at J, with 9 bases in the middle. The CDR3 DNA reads TGTGCCAGCAAAGACAGCCCTAACTATGGCTACACCTTC. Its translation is CASKDSPNYGYTF.

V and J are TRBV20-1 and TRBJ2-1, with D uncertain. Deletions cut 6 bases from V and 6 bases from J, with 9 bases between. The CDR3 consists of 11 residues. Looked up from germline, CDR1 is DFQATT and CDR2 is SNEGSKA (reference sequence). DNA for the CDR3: TGCAGTGCGCATGCGCTCAATGAGCAGTTCTTC. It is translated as CSAHALNEQFF.

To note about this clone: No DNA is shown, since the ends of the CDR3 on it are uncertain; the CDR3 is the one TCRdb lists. The CDR3 sequence: CASSVGVGAKFF. V is TRBV9 and J is TRBJ2-1; the D call TRBD2 from the table was never checked on the DNA. The germline V gene encodes CDR1 SGDLS and CDR2 YYNGEE. The CDR3 length is 12 residues, termini included.

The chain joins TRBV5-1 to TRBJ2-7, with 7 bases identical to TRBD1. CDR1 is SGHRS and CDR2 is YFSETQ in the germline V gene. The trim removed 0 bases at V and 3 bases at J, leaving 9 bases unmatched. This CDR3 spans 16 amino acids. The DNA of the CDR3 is TGCGCCAGCAGCTTGGAGGCAGGGGGTGTTGGCTACGAGCAGTACTTC. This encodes CASSLEAGGVGYEQYF. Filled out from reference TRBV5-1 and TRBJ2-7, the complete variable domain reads KAGVTQTPRYLIKTRGQQVTLSCSPISGHRSVSWYQQTPGQGLQFLFEYFSETQRNKGNFPGRFSGRQFSNSRSEMNVSTLELGDSALYLCASSLEAGGVGYEQYFGPGTRLTVT.

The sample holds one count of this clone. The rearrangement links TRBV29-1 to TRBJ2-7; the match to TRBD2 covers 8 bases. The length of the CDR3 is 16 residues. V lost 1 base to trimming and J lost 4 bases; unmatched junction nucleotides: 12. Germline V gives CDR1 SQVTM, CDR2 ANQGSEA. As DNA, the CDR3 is TGCAGCGTTGAAGGAAGTTCTGAACTAGCGGTGTACGAGCAGTACTTC. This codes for CSVEGSSELAVYEQYF.

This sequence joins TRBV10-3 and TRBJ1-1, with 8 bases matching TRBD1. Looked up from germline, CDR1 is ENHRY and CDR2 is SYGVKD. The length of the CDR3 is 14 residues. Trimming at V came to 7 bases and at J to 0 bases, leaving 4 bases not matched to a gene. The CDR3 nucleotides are TGTGCCATCACCCCGGACAGGGTGAACACTGAAGCTTTCTTT. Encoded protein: CAITPDRVNTEAFF.

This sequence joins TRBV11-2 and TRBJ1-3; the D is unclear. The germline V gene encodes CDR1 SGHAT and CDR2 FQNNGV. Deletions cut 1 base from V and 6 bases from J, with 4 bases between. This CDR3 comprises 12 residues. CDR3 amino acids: CASSLAPNTIYF. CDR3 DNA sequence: TGTGCCAGCAGCTTAGCCCCAAACACCATATATTTT.